The 28 T cell receptor beta chains listed next were all sequenced from one sample in a study of identical twins. Each CDR3 protein gets one entry after TCRdb re-called the 5' RACE reads with MiXCR. The sample holds 500,000 to 700,000 distinct CDR3 sequences, about 7% seen once. The same specimen was also included in a second study, on yellow fever vaccine responses in identical twins.

The sample taken for sequencing was PBMCs. The receptors come from a woman aged 18 to 35 in good health.

V is TRBV5-1 and J is TRBJ1-6; 12 bases map to TRBD1. The CDR3 contains 16 residues. Germline-derived CDR1 and CDR2 are SGHRS and YFSETQ. V trimming: 0 bases; J trimming: 8 bases; junction bases outside the gene matches: 3. DNA for the CDR3: TGCGCCAGCAGCTTGGTGGGGACAGGGGGCGATTCACCCCTCCACTTT. It translates to CASSLVGTGGDSPLHF.

The chain carries TRBV7-7 and TRBJ2-1; D is perhaps TRBD1 (6 bases). V lost 1 base, J lost 5 bases, and 12 bases lay in between. The germline CDR1 and CDR2 sequences are SSHAT and FNYEAQ (reference sequence). The CDR3 is 15 amino acids. The CDR3 nucleotides read TGTGCCAGCAGCTTAGGGACAGAGGTTGACAATGAGCAGTTCTTC. Translating gives CASSLGTEVDNEQFF.

This clonotype was counted between two and nine times. The chain employs TRBV7-9 and TRBJ1-4; D is ambiguous. V lost 4 bases to trimming and J lost 8 bases, with 14 bases between them. The CDR3 totals 14 residues. Germline CDR1 reads SEHNR; CDR2 reads FQNEAQ (reference sequence). The CDR3 bases are TGTGCCAGCAGCTCCAACAGAGTGGTGGAAAAACTGTTTTTT. Amino acid sequence: CASSSNRVVEKLFF.

This sequence joins TRBV24-1 and TRBJ2-1, with a possible D match to TRBD2 (5 bases). The CDR3 sequence is 13 residues long. V was trimmed by 6 bases and J by 3 bases, leaving 8 bases between them. The germline V gene encodes CDR1 KGHDR and CDR2 SFDVKD. The CDR3 loop is CATSLRDYNEQFF. DNA for the CDR3: TGTGCCACCAGTCTACGGGACTACAATGAGCAGTTCTTC.

This clonotype was counted a few times. The CDR3 loop is CASSPKGGGEFF. The CDR3 DNA sequence: TGTGCCAGCAGCCCGAAGGGGGGGGGCGAGTTCTTC. The chain carries TRBV5-6 and TRBJ2-1; maybe TRBD2 (7 bases). Trimming took 4 bases from V and 14 from J, leaving 16 bases between them. This CDR3 contains 12 residues. The germline V gene encodes CDR1 SGHDT and CDR2 YYEEEE.

At least ten counts were recorded for this clonotype. This sequence joins TRBV7-9 and TRBJ1-5; D is undetermined. The germline V gene has CDR1 SEHNR and CDR2 FQNEAQ (reference sequence). The CDR3 sequence is 13 residues long. Trimming cost V 1 base and J 4 bases, with 5 bases left between them. The CDR3 sequence is CASSLGRNQPQHF. The DNA for the CDR3 is TGTGCCAGCAGCTTAGGCAGAAATCAGCCCCAGCATTTT.

This clonotype was seen ten or more times. The genes are TRBV21-1 and TRBJ2-5; the table names TRBD1, a call not compared with the DNA. TRBV21-1 corresponds to a pseudogene. This CDR3 has 12 amino acids. CDR3 sequence reads: CASSKPLQTQYF. The CDR3, as DNA: TGTGCCAGCAGCAAACCCCTACAGACCCAGTACTTC.

V usage is TRBV20-1 and J usage is TRBJ2-5, with 9 nucleotides matching TRBD1. Germline V lookup: CDR1 DFQATT, CDR2 SNEGSKA (reference sequence). This CDR3 is built from 14 residues. V lost 3 bases to trimming and J lost 6 bases; unmatched junction nucleotides: 8. CDR3 coding DNA: TGCAGTGCTAGTCCGGGACAGGGTTTACAGACCCAGTACTTC. Translating it yields CSASPGQGLQTQYF.

This rearrangement joins TRBV15 to TRBJ2-1, with 9 bases that match TRBD2. Looked up from germline, CDR1 is LNHNV and CDR2 is YYDKDF (reference sequence). The CDR3 has 14 residues. With 4 bases clipped from V and 6 bases from J, the junction kept 4 bases outside the gene matches. The DNA for the CDR3 is TGTGCCACCAGCATTTGGACTAGCGTCAATGAGCAGTTCTTC. Residues: CATSIWTSVNEQFF. Full variable domain (outside the CDR3, taken from reference TRBV15 and TRBJ2-1): DAMVIQNPRYQVTQFGKPVTLSCSQTLNHNVMYWYQQKSSQAPKLLFHYYDKDFNNEADTPDNFQSRRPNTSFCFLDIRSPGLGDTAMYLCATSIWTSVNEQFFGPGTRLTVL.

The CDR3 here is CASSPTARSYEQYF. For the CDR3, the DNA is TGTGCCAGCAGTCCGACAGCAAGATCCTACGAGCAGTACTTC. The chain combines TRBV12-3 or TRBV12-4 with TRBJ2-7; perhaps TRBD1 as D (5 bases). The CDR3 contains 14 residues. Trimming removed 5 bases at V and 1 base at J, with 12 bases between.

DNA for the CDR3: TGCGCCAGCAGCTTGGGAGGGTCTGCATCGATCACTGAAGCTTTCTTT. Protein sequence: CASSLGGSASITEAFF. V and J are TRBV5-1 and TRBJ1-1; D call uncertain. V gave up 0 bases and J gave up 4 bases, with 16 bases separating them. Germline assignment: CDR1 SGHRS and CDR2 YFSETQ. The CDR3 consists of 16 residues.

This clonotype was counted ten times or more. The chain has TRBV28 and TRBJ1-2; 12 nucleotides align to TRBD1. The CDR3 spans 15 residues. Germline values: CDR1 MDHEN, CDR2 SYDVKM. J was trimmed by 4 bases and V by 7 bases; bases with no gene match: 7. As DNA, the CDR3 is TGTGCCAGCAAGGATGGGACAGGGGGCAGCTATGGCTACACCTTC. Encoded protein: CASKDGTGGSYGYTF.

This clonotype appeared a few times. The chain uses TRBV20-1 and TRBJ1-1; D gene ambiguous. This CDR3 region has 11 residues. V gave up 4 bases and J gave up 6 bases, with 9 bases separating them. Germline assignment: CDR1 DFQATT and CDR2 SNEGSKA (reference sequence). This CDR3 reads CSAKLAAEAFF. The CDR3, as DNA: TGCAGTGCTAAATTGGCGGCTGAAGCTTTCTTT.

This clonotype was counted only a few times. The chain uses TRBV12-3 or TRBV12-4 and TRBJ2-7; D may be TRBD1 or TRBD2 (5 bases each). The length of the CDR3 is 17 residues. V gave up 5 bases and J gave up 0 bases, with 20 bases separating them. CDR3 coding DNA: TGTGCCAGCAGTACCAAAGGGGCGGGCACCAGCTCCTACGAGCAGTACTTC. Protein product: CASSTKGAGTSSYEQYF.

This clonotype has a handful of counts. The chain carries TRBV28 and TRBJ2-5, with 10 nucleotides matching TRBD2. This CDR3 spans 15 amino acids. J gave up 13 bases and V 7 bases, and 18 bases lay outside the gene matches. Germline V gene data show CDR1 as MDHEN and CDR2 as SYDVKM. In DNA form, the CDR3 reads TGTGCCAGCACCCCGCTGGGACTAGCGAAGGGTGTGGCGTACTTC. Amino acids: CASTPLGLAKGVAYF.

The chain uses TRBV20-1 and TRBJ2-7, with 10 bases that match TRBD1. Trimming removed 3 bases from V and 4 bases from J; junction bases left unmatched: 12. Germline V gene sequence: CDR1 DFQATT, CDR2 SNEGSKA (reference sequence). The CDR3 sequence is 16 residues long. The CDR3: CSARGPGTGELYEQYV. CDR3 coding DNA: TGCAGTGCTAGGGGACCCGGGACAGGGGAATTATACGAGCAGTACGTC.

At least ten counts were recorded for this clonotype. The J gene is TRBJ2-7, the V gene TRBV29-1, with 9 bases aligning to TRBD2. With 6 bases clipped from V and 5 bases from J, the junction kept 17 bases outside the gene matches. Germline CDR1 is SQVTM and CDR2 is ANQGSEA. CDR3 length: 16 residues. The CDR3 DNA is TGCAGCGTCGAGGGGTTTAGCGGGAGCCAATTAAACGAGCAGTACTTC. Its translation: CSVEGFSGSQLNEQYF.

This clonotype was picked up a small number of times. DNA for the CDR3: TGTGCCAGCAGTTCCCATCAGCCCCAGCATTTT. Translated, it gives CASSSHQPQHF. This chain joins TRBV28 and TRBJ1-5; D is unresolved. V lost 4 bases, J lost 5 bases, and 3 bases lay in between. CDR1 is MDHEN, CDR2 SYDVKM, per germline. The CDR3 extends over 11 amino acids.

This clonotype was seen repeatedly, ten times or more. The rearrangement uses TRBV11-1 and TRBJ2-2; D gene unclear. The CDR3 totals 15 residues. Germline V gives CDR1 SGHAT, CDR2 FQDESV (reference sequence). Trimming pared 4 bases from V and 4 bases from J, leaving 13 bases between. CDR3 region: CASSSSNRPTGELFF. DNA of the CDR3: TGTGCCAGCAGCTCGTCTAACCGTCCCACCGGGGAGCTGTTTTTT.

This clonotype has a count of ten or more. This chain joins TRBV21-1 and TRBJ2-4; the table's D gene call, TRBD1, was not cross checked with the DNA. TRBV21-1 is an annotated pseudogene. This CDR3 region has 17 residues. CDR3: CASSMGQGELAKNIQYF. The DNA for the CDR3 is TGTGCCAGCAGCATGGGACAGGGGGAGCTAGCCAAAAACATTCAGTACTTC.

This clonotype was recorded many times. The junction shows a germline mismatch at one end, possibly a read error. The chain has TRBV5-1 and TRBJ2-3; possible D gene TRBD2, 6 bases. Germline loops: CDR1 SGHRS, CDR2 YFSETQ. CDR3 length equals 14 residues. CDR3 residues: CASSLGQGGDTQYF. CDR3 sequence (DNA): TGTGCCAGCAGCTTAGGGCAGGGAGGAGATACGCAGTATTTT. The full variable domain, in which reference TRBV5-1 and TRBJ2-3 provide the parts outside the CDR3, is KAGVTQTPRYLIKTRGQQVTLSCSPISGHRSVSWYQQTPGQGLQFLFEYFSETQRNKGNFPGRFSGRQFSNSRSEMNVSTLELGDSALYLCASSLGQGGDTQYFGPGTRLTVL.

There are a few counts of this clonotype. V gene TRBV7-2 combines with J gene TRBJ2-3; TRBD2 aligns across 10 bases. V lost 1 base and J lost 5; bases outside the gene matches: 6. Germline CDR1 and CDR2: SGHTA and FQGNSA. The CDR3 is 16 amino acids. The CDR3 loop is CASSLGLAGAQDTQYF. The CDR3 DNA sequence: TGTGCCAGCAGCTTAGGGCTAGCGGGGGCGCAAGATACGCAGTATTTT.

This clonotype was counted only a few times. The V call is TRBV18, the J call TRBJ1-1; possibly TRBD1 for D (5 bases). V lost 3 bases, J lost 1 base, and 12 bases lay in between. The CDR3 runs 15 residues. Per the germline V gene, CDR1 is KGHSH and CDR2 is LQKENI. CDR3 loop: CASSPPNQGNTEAFF. For the CDR3, the DNA is TGTGCCAGCTCACCGCCTAACCAGGGGAACACTGAAGCTTTCTTT. Full variable domain (missing parts from reference TRBV18 and TRBJ1-1): NAGVMQNPRHLVRRRGQEARLRCSPMKGHSHVYWYRQLPEEGLKFMVYLQKENIIDESGMPKERFSAEFPKEGPSILRIQQVVRGDSAAYFCASSPPNQGNTEAFFGQGTRLTVV.

This clonotype was found many times. The rearrangement uses TRBV6-1 and TRBJ2-7; unclear D gene. Trimming took off 0 bases at V and 6 bases at J, with 9 bases between the two ends. This CDR3 spans 13 amino acids. Germline CDR1 is MNHNS and CDR2 is SASEGT. The DNA of the CDR3 is TGTGCCAGCAGTGAAGCTTGGGGTGGCGAGCAGTACTTC. It yields the protein CASSEAWGGEQYF.

In this sample, this clonotype turned up a few times. The V call is TRBV15, the J call TRBJ2-5; no clear D. Per germline, CDR1 LNHNV and CDR2 YYDKDF (reference sequence). Trimming took off 1 base at V and 4 bases at J, with 4 bases between the two ends. The CDR3 is 12 residues long. CDR3 sequence (DNA): TGTGCCACCAGCAGAGTTGCAGAGACCCAGTACTTC. It encodes CATSRVAETQYF.

This clonotype has at least ten counts. The V call is TRBV5-1, the J call TRBJ2-5; D uncertain. V was trimmed by 2 bases and J by 7 bases, leaving 12 bases between them. The V gene's germline CDR1 is SGHRS and CDR2 YFSETQ. The CDR3 covers 13 residues. The CDR3 nucleotides are TGCGCCAGCAGCTTAGACGGGTTAGGGACCCAGTACTTC. It codes for CASSLDGLGTQYF.

This clonotype was counted ten times or more. This sequence joins TRBV12-3 or TRBV12-4 and TRBJ2-6; D is unclear. Trimming shortened V by 9 bases and J by 0 bases, and 9 bases separated the two germline ends. The CDR3 is 14 residues long. The CDR3 sequence is CASVMGSGANVLTF. The DNA for the CDR3 is TGTGCCAGTGTCATGGGCTCTGGGGCCAACGTCCTGACTTTC.

This chain connects TRBV27 to TRBJ2-7, with 11 positions matching TRBD1. The CDR3 extends over 16 amino acids. The trim removed 2 bases at V and 3 bases at J, leaving 6 bases unmatched. Germline V lookup: CDR1 MNHEY, CDR2 SMNVEV (reference sequence). The CDR3 sequence is CASSLRFGTGGYEQYF. The DNA of the CDR3 is TGTGCCAGCAGTTTAAGGTTCGGGACAGGGGGCTACGAGCAGTACTTC.